The clone carrying this TCR beta chain was picked up a small number of times. V lost 5 bases to trimming and J lost 10 bases; unmatched junction nucleotides: 7. The CDR3 has 13 amino acids. Germline V lookup: CDR1 SGHTA, CDR2 FQGNSA. This sample is part of a study of T-cell memory formation after mild COVID-19. TCRalpha and TCRbeta libraries used 5'RACE with constant-segment primers and UMIs. TCRdb fed the 5' RACE reads into MiXCR, producing one record per CDR3 protein. The table has around 36,000 distinct CDR3 sequences, around 10% seen once. The material sequenced was PBMCs or a T cell subset sorted from them (not recorded which). This rearrangement joins TRBV7-2 to TRBJ2-1; 8 bases are shared with TRBD1. The source is a man younger than 35 who had mild COVID-19 (a few samples of this study predate the infection). Cell type and time point are not known. DNA for the CDR3: TGTGCCAGCAGCCGAGGACAGGGCGGGGAGCAGTTCTTC. Its translation: CASSRGQGGEQFF.